This entry concerns a single T cell receptor beta chain. Its cognate antigen is unknown. This sample stems from a study of tumor-infiltrating lymphocytes in localized non-small cell lung cancer. Regarding the study as a whole: Not all patients were TCR sequenced, owing to tissue quantity.

The data were produced by immunoSEQ multiplex PCR, yet TCRdb's version contains in-frame clones alone and is incomplete. Here the sample spans 10,000 to 15,000 clones, roughly 80% being singletons. Sequenced sample: uninvolved lung tissue not adjacent to the tumor. The receptor's source is a human donor with non-small cell lung cancer.

The CDR3, as DNA: TGTGCCAGCAGCTTGGACCTCTCCTACGAGCAGTACTTC. Protein: CASSLDLSYEQYF. The chain carries TRBV5-5 and TRBJ2-7, with D hard to call. The CDR3 runs to 13 residues. Trimming removed 0 bases from V and 0 bases from J, with 4 bases in between. Per germline, CDR1 SGHKS and CDR2 YYEKEE (reference sequence).